This T cell receptor beta chain originates from a study of shared clonotypes between healthy human individuals. Assay: immunoSEQ multiplex PCR; the TCRdb copy retains only in-frame clones and omits some. The sample contains approximately 650,000 clones, around 95% of which appear only once. This CDR3 has 15 residues. Per germline, CDR1 MNHEY and CDR2 SVGAGI. Trimming took 4 bases from V and 1 from J, leaving 13 bases between them. Naive CD8 cells lacked CD45RO, underwent positive selection for CCR7 and left out terminally differentiated effector memory CD45RA+ cells. Source material: naive CD8+ T cells sorted from blood. The V and J genes are TRBV6-5 and TRBJ1-1; the D is unclear. The clonotype was recovered from a woman aged 30 to 39 in good health. The CDR3 DNA reads as TGTGCCAGCAGTTCCTCGGATGCCGGGAACACTGAAGCTTTCTTT. This sequence encodes CASSSSDAGNTEAFF.